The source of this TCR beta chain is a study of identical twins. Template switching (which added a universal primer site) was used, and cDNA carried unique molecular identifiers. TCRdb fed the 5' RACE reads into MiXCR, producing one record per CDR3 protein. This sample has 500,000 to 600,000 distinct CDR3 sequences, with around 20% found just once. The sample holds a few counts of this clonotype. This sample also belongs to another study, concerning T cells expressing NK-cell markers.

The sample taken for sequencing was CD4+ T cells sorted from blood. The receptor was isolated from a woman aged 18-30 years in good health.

CDR3: CASSSRQLPSYNEQFF. The DNA for the CDR3 is TGTGCCAGCAGCTCAAGACAGTTGCCGTCCTACAATGAGCAGTTCTTC. The V gene is TRBV7-9, the J gene TRBJ2-1; the D gene is possibly TRBD1 (5 bases). The germline CDR1 and CDR2 sequences are SEHNR and FQNEAQ (reference sequence). The germline V and J ends were trimmed by 4 bases and 1 base, with 14 bases remaining between them. CDR3 length equals 16 residues.